The 26 T cell receptor beta chains given below trace back to one sample, sequenced in a study of neoadjuvant anti-PD-1 for oral cavity cancer (dated by TCRdb to 2020 to 2022). Receptor libraries were prepared by the immunoSEQ multiplex PCR assay. This is the immuneACCESS table as TCRdb keeps it, with only in-frame sequences that have V and J called. A part of the clones is gone; compared with another copy, unresolved V genes explain less than half, and the rest is unexplained. The sample table holds 15,000 to 20,000 clones, of which about 70% were seen once. The ten biggest clones cover 2.5% to 3% of the sample. The time point label for this specimen denotes: before neoadjuvant nivolumab. Sequences were derived from PBMCs, sampled before nivolumab (anti-PD-1) treatment. The origin of the receptors is a person aged 40 to 85 with oral cavity squamous cell carcinoma.

The V and J genes are TRBV4-1 and TRBJ1-1; 7 bases fit TRBD1. V shed 4 bases, J shed 3 bases, and the junction held 8 bases outside the gene matches. Per germline, CDR1 MGHRA and CDR2 YSYEKL. The CDR3 has 15 amino acids. The CDR3 coding sequence is TGCGCCAGCAGCCTCACAGGGGTCTGGGACACTGAAGCTTTCTTT. Translated, it gives CASSLTGVWDTEAFF.

The chain links TRBV5-6 to TRBJ2-4, with D maybe TRBD1 (6 bases). The CDR3 contains 13 residues. Trimming pared 1 base from V and 7 bases from J, leaving 9 bases between. The germline V gene encodes CDR1 SGHDT and CDR2 YYEEEE. The CDR3 loop reads CASSLQDSNIQYF. Written as DNA, the CDR3 is TGTGCCAGCAGCTTGCAGGACAGCAACATTCAGTACTTC.

Only one count was recorded for this clone. J is TRBJ2-1 and V is TRBV5-1; TRBD1 aligns across 7 bases. Germline V gives CDR1 SGHRS, CDR2 YFSETQ. J was trimmed by 6 bases and V by 4 bases; bases with no gene match: 4. This CDR3 comprises 13 residues. CDR3 amino acids: CASSLTGVNEQFF. CDR3 in DNA: TGCGCCAGCAGCCTAACAGGGGTCAATGAGCAGTTCTTC.

Notes on this clone: Other DNA variants within this sample encode the same CDR3. V usage is TRBV6-1 and J usage is TRBJ1-3; no clear D gene. Germline V lookup: CDR1 MNHNS, CDR2 SASEGT. The CDR3 extends over 13 amino acids. The germline V and J ends were trimmed by 1 base and 4 bases, with 5 bases remaining between them. DNA of the CDR3: TGTGCCAGCAGTGAAGGGACCGGAAACACCATATATTTT. Amino acid sequence: CASSEGTGNTIYF.

The rearrangement joins TRBV5-8 to TRBJ2-1; TRBD1 might be the D (5 bases). The length of the CDR3 is 15 residues. Germline V gene lookup returns CDR1 SGHTS and CDR2 YDEGEE. The V end lost 2 bases, the J end lost 6 bases, and 15 bases lay between the germline ends. This chain's CDR3 is CASSFGPPRGNEQFF. The CDR3 DNA is TGTGCCAGCAGCTTTGGACCCCCTAGGGGCAATGAGCAGTTCTTC. Full variable domain (missing parts from reference TRBV5-8 and TRBJ2-1): EAGVTQSPTHLIKTRGQQATLRCSPISGHTSVYWYQQALGLGLQFLLWYDEGEERNRGNFPPRFSGRQFPNYSSELNVNALELEDSALYLCASSFGPPRGNEQFFGPGTRLTVL.

The table lists this clone with a few counts. The chain joins TRBV5-1 to TRBJ1-5; no clear D gene. The ends were cut back, 0 bases at V and 4 bases at J, with 8 bases in the middle. The CDR3 is 14 residues long. The V gene's germline CDR1 is SGHRS and CDR2 YFSETQ. This chain's CDR3 is CASSLGSANQPQHF. The CDR3, as DNA: TGCGCCAGCAGCTTGGGGTCAGCGAATCAGCCCCAGCATTTT. The full variable domain, rest sourced from reference TRBV5-1 and TRBJ1-5, is KAGVTQTPRYLIKTRGQQVTLSCSPISGHRSVSWYQQTPGQGLQFLFEYFSETQRNKGNFPGRFSGRQFSNSRSEMNVSTLELGDSALYLCASSLGSANQPQHFGDGTRLSIL.

The chain employs TRBV30 and TRBJ1-4; maybe TRBD1 (5 bases). Per the germline V gene, CDR1 is GTSNPN and CDR2 is SVGIG (reference sequence). The CDR3 length is 13 residues. The V gene lost 4 bases and the J gene lost 3 bases, with 9 bases spanning the gap. The CDR3 DNA reads as TGTGCCTGGAAAGGGGAGCCTAATGAAAAACTGTTTTTT. Protein product: CAWKGEPNEKLFF.

This clone was counted only a few times. The V gene is TRBV27, the J gene TRBJ2-1, with D unclear. The CDR3 has 14 residues. Per the germline V gene, CDR1 is MNHEY and CDR2 is SMNVEV (reference sequence). Trimming left V 2 bases short and J 6 bases short, with 11 bases between. The DNA of the CDR3 is TGTGCCAGCAGTTTAATCTCGACCGGCAATGAGCAGTTCTTC. It encodes CASSLISTGNEQFF.

The chain carries TRBV5-4 and TRBJ2-2; D is undetermined. V was pared by 2 bases and J by 7 bases, with 9 bases between. Germline V gene lookup returns CDR1 SGHNT and CDR2 YYREEE (reference sequence). The length of the CDR3 is 13 residues. CDR3 sequence: CASSLIEVGELFF. CDR3 DNA sequence: TGTGCCAGCAGCTTAATCGAGGTCGGGGAGCTGTTTTTT.

V is TRBV30 and J is TRBJ1-5; D is unresolved. This CDR3 comprises 14 residues. Germline values: CDR1 GTSNPN, CDR2 SVGIG (reference sequence). V lost 4 bases to trimming and J lost 0 bases, with 10 bases between them. The CDR3 region is CAWNYRGSNQPQHF. CDR3 nucleotide sequence: TGTGCCTGGAATTACCGGGGTAGCAATCAGCCCCAGCATTTT.

This chain connects TRBV5-6 to TRBJ2-7, with 8 bases identical to TRBD2. Trimming took 0 bases from V and 4 from J; bases not matched to a gene: 9. The CDR3 runs 16 residues. Germline values: CDR1 SGHDT, CDR2 YYEEEE. The chain's CDR3 is CASSLVAGGLGYEQYF. The CDR3 region has the DNA TGTGCCAGCAGCTTGGTTGCGGGAGGATTGGGTTACGAGCAGTACTTC.

This clone was observed a few times. V and J are TRBV9 and TRBJ2-1; 9 bases fit TRBD1. This CDR3 has 16 residues. V shed 3 bases, J shed 3 bases, and the junction held 7 bases outside the gene matches. Germline V gives CDR1 SGDLS, CDR2 YYNGEE. The CDR3 DNA is TGTGCCAGCAGCGCAGGGGACAGGGACTACTACAATGAGCAGTTCTTC. Protein: CASSAGDRDYYNEQFF.

This rearrangement joins TRBV29-1 to TRBJ1-1; D not certain. Trimming stripped 7 bases from V and 5 bases from J, with 14 bases between. Germline CDR1 SQVTM, CDR2 ANQGSEA. The CDR3 is 12 residues long. The CDR3 DNA reads as TGCAGCGCTTTGGATCCGGGGACTGAAGCTTTCTTT. It yields the protein CSALDPGTEAFF.

The rearrangement joins TRBV27 to TRBJ2-2, with D unclear. V was pared by 2 bases and J by 1 base, with 2 bases between. There are 13 residues in the CDR3. The V gene's germline CDR1 is MNHEY and CDR2 SMNVEV (reference sequence). The CDR3 is CASSLGNTGELFF. CDR3 coding DNA: TGTGCCAGCAGTTTAGGGAACACCGGGGAGCTGTTTTTT.

The chain joins TRBV2 to TRBJ2-5; a weak D match, TRBD1 (6 bases). The germline CDR1 and CDR2 sequences are SNHLY and FYNNEI. V was clipped by 4 bases and J by 5 bases, with 14 bases between them. The CDR3 spans 14 residues. The chain's CDR3 is CASSGGLQGETQYF. The CDR3 DNA follows: TGTGCCAGCAGTGGGGGGCTCCAGGGGGAGACCCAGTACTTC.

The chain couples TRBV6-1 to TRBJ2-5, with 13 bases lining up with TRBD2. CDR1 and CDR2 (germline): MNHNS, SASEGT. V shed 8 bases and J 1 base; nucleotides not matched to a gene: 4. This CDR3 contains 15 residues. The CDR3, as DNA: TGTGCCAGCCGGACTAGCGGGAGAGTCCAAGAGACCCAGTACTTC. Protein: CASRTSGRVQETQYF.

This rearrangement joins TRBV5-6 to TRBJ1-1; perhaps TRBD1 as D (5 bases). In germline, CDR1 is SGHDT, CDR2 YYEEEE. The CDR3 spans 14 residues. Trimming pared 3 bases from V and 1 base from J, leaving 10 bases between. CDR3 in amino acids: CASSWGPKNTEAFF. CDR3 bases: TGTGCCAGCAGCTGGGGACCGAAGAACACTGAAGCTTTCTTT.

This clone is a singleton in its sample. The gene calls are TRBV19 and TRBJ2-3; D is perhaps TRBD2 (5 bases). Trimming pared 5 bases from V and 7 bases from J, leaving 10 bases between. The germline V gene encodes CDR1 LNHDA and CDR2 SQIVND (reference sequence). The length of the CDR3 is 12 residues. The CDR3 region is CASSYTGNTQYF. The CDR3 DNA is TGTGCCAGTAGTTACACGGGAAATACGCAGTATTTT.

The V gene is TRBV10-3, the J gene TRBJ1-1; perhaps TRBD1 as D (5 bases). V lost 6 bases, J lost 3 bases, and 14 bases lay in between. Germline V gene sequence: CDR1 ENHRY, CDR2 SYGVKD. This CDR3 comprises 14 residues. The CDR3 DNA follows: TGTGCCATCAGCCTTAGTGGGGGGGACACTGAAGCTTTCTTT. It is translated as CAISLSGGDTEAFF.

This rearrangement joins TRBV13 to TRBJ2-5; D call uncertain. V was pared by 1 base and J by 4 bases, with 13 bases between. The CDR3 contains 15 residues. CDR1 and CDR2 from the germline V gene are PRHDT and FYEKMQ (reference sequence). DNA of the CDR3: TGTGCCAGCAGCTTAGATAGGCGGTCAGGAGAGACCCAGTACTTC. Protein sequence: CASSLDRRSGETQYF.

The gene calls are TRBV11-3 and TRBJ2-1; 10 bases fit TRBD2. Germline V gives CDR1 SGHNT, CDR2 YENEEA. The CDR3 is 16 residues long. The trim removed 4 bases at V and 10 bases at J, leaving 13 bases unmatched. The CDR3, as DNA: TGTGCCAGCAGCTCCACGGGGGGGAGCGGGAGGGAGGAGCAGTTCTTC. It specifies CASSSTGGSGREEQFF.

The chain recombines TRBV4-1 with TRBJ2-1; no clear D. This CDR3 has 15 residues. Germline V gene data show CDR1 as MGHRA and CDR2 as YSYEKL. V lost 1 base, J lost 4 bases, and 11 bases lay in between. CDR3 coding DNA: TGCGCCAGCAGCCAAGGTGGGGTCCAATACAATGAGCAGTTCTTC. Encoded protein: CASSQGGVQYNEQFF.

This chain links TRBV30 with TRBJ2-7; no clear D. This CDR3 is 13 amino acids long. Per germline, CDR1 GTSNPN and CDR2 SVGIG (reference sequence). V lost 7 bases and J 3 bases, leaving 16 bases between the germline ends. CDR3 amino acids: CAYAHPNIYEQYF. The CDR3 bases are TGTGCCTATGCACATCCCAACATCTACGAGCAGTACTTC.

This clone appeared a few times. This rearrangement joins TRBV19 to TRBJ1-4; 10 nucleotides align to TRBD1. The germline CDR1 and CDR2 sequences are LNHDA and SQIVND (reference sequence). J lost 13 bases, V lost 3 bases, and 8 bases had no gene match. The CDR3 sequence is 14 residues long. CDR3 sequence (DNA): TGTGCCAGTAGTATCGGGACAGGGGACCCGGGACTGTTTTTT. Its protein is CASSIGTGDPGLFF.

This clone was counted a few times. This chain uses TRBV4-1 with TRBJ1-1, with D maybe TRBD1 (5 bases). Germline loops: CDR1 MGHRA, CDR2 YSYEKL. The CDR3 runs 15 residues. The germline V and J ends were trimmed by 4 bases and 1 base, with 13 bases remaining between them. The CDR3 sequence is CASSPSGTGNTEAFF. The CDR3, as DNA: TGCGCCAGCAGCCCCTCCGGGACGGGGAACACTGAAGCTTTCTTT.

In its sample, this clone was seen a few times. The CDR3 protein is CASSSDRDRGPRGAFF. The CDR3 coding sequence is TGTGCCAGCAGCTCCGACCGGGACAGGGGGCCCCGGGGAGCTTTCTTT. The rearrangement uses TRBV11-2 and TRBJ1-1; 12 bases are a match to TRBD1. Germline loops: CDR1 SGHAT, CDR2 FQNNGV. The CDR3 covers 16 residues. Unmatched junction bases numbered 13, after V lost 4 bases and J lost 10 bases.